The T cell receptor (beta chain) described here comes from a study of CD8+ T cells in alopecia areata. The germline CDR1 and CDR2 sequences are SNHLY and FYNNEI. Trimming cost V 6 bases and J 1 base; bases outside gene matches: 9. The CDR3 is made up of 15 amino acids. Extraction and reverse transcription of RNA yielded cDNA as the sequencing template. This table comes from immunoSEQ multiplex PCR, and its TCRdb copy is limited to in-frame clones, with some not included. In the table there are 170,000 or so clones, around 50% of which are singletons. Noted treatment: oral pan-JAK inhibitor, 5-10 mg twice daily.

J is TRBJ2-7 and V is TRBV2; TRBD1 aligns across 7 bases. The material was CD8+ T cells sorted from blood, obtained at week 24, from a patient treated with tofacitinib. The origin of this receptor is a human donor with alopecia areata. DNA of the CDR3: TGTGCCAGCAGCGGTACCGGGACAGCTTCCTACGAGCAGTACTTC. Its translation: CASSGTGTASYEQYF.